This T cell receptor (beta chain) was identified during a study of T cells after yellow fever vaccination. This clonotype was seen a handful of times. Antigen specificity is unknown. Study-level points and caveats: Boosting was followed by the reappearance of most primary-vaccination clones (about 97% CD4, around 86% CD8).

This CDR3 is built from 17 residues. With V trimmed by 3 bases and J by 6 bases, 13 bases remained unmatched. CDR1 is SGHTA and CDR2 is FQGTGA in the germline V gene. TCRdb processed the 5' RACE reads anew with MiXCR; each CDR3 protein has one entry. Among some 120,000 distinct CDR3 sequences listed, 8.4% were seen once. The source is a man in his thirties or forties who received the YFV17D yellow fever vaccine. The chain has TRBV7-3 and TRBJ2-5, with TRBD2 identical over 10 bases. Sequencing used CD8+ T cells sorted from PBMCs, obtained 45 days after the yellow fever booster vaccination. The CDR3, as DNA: TGTGCCAGCAGCTTGGGTCTAGCGGGAGAAGTAGGTAAGACCCAGTACTTC. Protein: CASSLGLAGEVGKTQYF. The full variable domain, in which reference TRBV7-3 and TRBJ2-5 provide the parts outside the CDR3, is GAGVSQTPSNKVTEKGKYVELRCDPISGHTALYWYRQSLGQGPEFLIYFQGTGAADDSGLPNDRFFAVRPEGSVSTLKIQRTERGDSAVYLCASSLGLAGEVGKTQYFGPGTRLLVL.